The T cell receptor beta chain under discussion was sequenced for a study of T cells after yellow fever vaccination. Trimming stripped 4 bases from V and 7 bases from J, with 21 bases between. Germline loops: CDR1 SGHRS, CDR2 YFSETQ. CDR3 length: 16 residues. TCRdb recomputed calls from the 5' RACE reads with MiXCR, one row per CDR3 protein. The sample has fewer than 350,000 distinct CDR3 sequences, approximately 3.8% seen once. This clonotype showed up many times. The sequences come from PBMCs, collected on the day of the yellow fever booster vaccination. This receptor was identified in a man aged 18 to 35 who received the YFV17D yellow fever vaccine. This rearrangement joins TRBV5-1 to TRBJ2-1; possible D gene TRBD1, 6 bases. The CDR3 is CASSIQGSLRPNEQFF. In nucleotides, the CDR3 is TGCGCCAGCAGCATACAGGGATCTCTCCGCCCGAATGAGCAGTTCTTC. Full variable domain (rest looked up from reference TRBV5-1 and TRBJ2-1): KAGVTQTPRYLIKTRGQQVTLSCSPISGHRSVSWYQQTPGQGLQFLFEYFSETQRNKGNFPGRFSGRQFSNSRSEMNVSTLELGDSALYLCASSIQGSLRPNEQFFGPGTRLTVL.